Following are 21 T cell receptor beta chains from one sample sequenced in a study of T cell responses to AZD1222 COVID-19 vaccine. Repertoires were generated with immunoSEQ multiplex PCR, while TCRdb's copy carries only in-frame clones and drops some. The table includes around 180,000 clones, about nine tenths detected once. The sequencing used peripheral blood, collected on day 0 of AZD1222 vaccination. These receptors all stem from an adult in good health.

This chain connects TRBV6-5 to TRBJ1-2, with D perhaps TRBD1 (6 bases). Germline V gives CDR1 MNHEY, CDR2 SVGAGI. CDR3 length equals 13 residues. V gave up 2 bases and J gave up 3 bases, with 7 bases separating them. CDR3 in amino acids: CASSYGQHYGYTF. In DNA form, the CDR3 reads TGTGCCAGCAGTTACGGACAGCACTATGGCTACACCTTC.

The rearrangement links TRBV27 to TRBJ1-1; D is unclear. The germline V gene has CDR1 MNHEY and CDR2 SMNVEV (reference sequence). Trimming took 10 bases from V and 1 from J, leaving 10 bases between them. This CDR3 is 12 amino acids long. The CDR3 DNA sequence: TGTGCCACCAGAACCGGGAACACTGAAGCTTTCTTT. This codes for CATRTGNTEAFF.

This sequence joins TRBV14 and TRBJ2-7, with TRBD2 matching 9 bases. Per the germline V gene, CDR1 is SGHDN and CDR2 is FVKESK. The CDR3 length is 14 residues. The V gene end was trimmed by 2 bases and the J gene end by 3 bases; junction bases not matched to a gene: 2. DNA of the CDR3: TGTGCCAGCAGCCAACTAGCGGGGTACTACGAGCAGTACTTC. Residues: CASSQLAGYYEQYF.

V is TRBV6-6 and J is TRBJ1-4, with TRBD1 identical over 9 bases. Germline trimming cut 5 bases from V and 4 bases from J; bases unmatched to any gene: 2. Germline lookup yields CDR1 MNHNY and CDR2 SVGAGI (reference sequence). This CDR3 contains 14 residues. This CDR3 reads CASSTGQGNEKLFF. For the CDR3, the DNA is TGTGCCAGCAGTACGGGACAGGGTAATGAAAAACTGTTTTTT.

The chain couples TRBV3-1 (or the pseudogene TRBV3-2) to TRBJ2-2; D not certain. V lost 3 bases and J lost 1, with 9 bases in between. Germline V gives CDR1 LGHDT, CDR2 YNNKEL (reference sequence). The CDR3 totals 15 residues. This CDR3 is CASSQAQVNTGELFF. CDR3 coding DNA: TGTGCCAGCAGCCAGGCCCAGGTGAACACCGGGGAGCTGTTTTTT.

The chain joins TRBV19 to TRBJ1-5; the D is unclear. CDR1 and CDR2 (germline): LNHDA, SQIVND (reference sequence). V gave up 0 bases and J gave up 5 bases, with 8 bases separating them. The CDR3 runs 14 residues. The CDR3 sequence is CASSIDRGYQPQHF. The CDR3 nucleotides read TGTGCCAGTAGTATAGATCGGGGATATCAGCCCCAGCATTTT.

The chain recombines TRBV5-1 with TRBJ2-3, with D perhaps TRBD1 (6 bases). V shed 0 bases and J shed 0 bases, with 11 bases lying between them. CDR3 length equals 16 residues. Germline values: CDR1 SGHRS, CDR2 YFSETQ. CDR3 amino acids: CASSLGQAASTDTQYF. In DNA form, the CDR3 reads TGCGCCAGCAGCTTGGGACAGGCGGCCAGCACAGATACGCAGTATTTT.

V is TRBV10-3 and J is TRBJ2-2, with D possibly matching TRBD2 (6 bases). Germline V gene data show CDR1 as ENHRY and CDR2 as SYGVKD. Trimming pared 11 bases from V and 3 bases from J, leaving 10 bases between. The CDR3 runs to 12 residues. For the CDR3, the DNA is TGTGCCTCATCGGGGGACACCGGGGAGCTGTTTTTT. Translation gives CASSGDTGELFF.

V usage is TRBV27 and J usage is TRBJ2-5; 11 positions agree with TRBD2. The germline V gene has CDR1 MNHEY and CDR2 SMNVEV (reference sequence). The CDR3 loop spans 15 amino acids. Trimming took 3 bases from V and 4 from J; bases not matched to a gene: 4. CDR3 DNA: TGTGCCAGCAGTTTCGCTAGCGGGGGGAGAGAGACCCAGTACTTC. Translated: CASSFASGGRETQYF.

The chain employs TRBV14 and TRBJ2-2; D ambiguous. Germline V CDR1 and CDR2: SGHDN, FVKESK. Trimming removed 1 base from V and 3 bases from J, with 6 bases in between. The CDR3 sequence is 14 residues long. This CDR3 is CASSQGGHTGELFF. CDR3 coding DNA: TGTGCCAGCAGCCAAGGTGGCCACACCGGGGAGCTGTTTTTT.

The V and J genes are TRBV18 and TRBJ1-1, with a possible D match to TRBD1 (6 bases). Trimming took 7 bases from V and 3 from J, leaving 12 bases between them. Germline V gene data show CDR1 as KGHSH and CDR2 as LQKENI. The CDR3 sequence is 13 residues long. In DNA form, the CDR3 reads TGTGCCAGCTTACAGGGTAGGGACACTGAAGCTTTCTTT. Residues: CASLQGRDTEAFF. Variable domain in full (rest from reference TRBV18 and TRBJ1-1): NAGVMQNPRHLVRRRGQEARLRCSPMKGHSHVYWYRQLPEEGLKFMVYLQKENIIDESGMPKERFSAEFPKEGPSILRIQQVVRGDSAAYFCASLQGRDTEAFFGQGTRLTVV.

The table lists this clone with a count of one. One end of the junction varies from germline; a read error may be responsible. V usage is TRBV6-2 or TRBV6-3 and J usage is TRBJ2-1, with 8 positions matching TRBD1. The germline V gene has CDR1 MNHEY and CDR2 SVGEGT. The CDR3 is 16 residues long. Here the CDR3 DNA reads TGTGCCAGCAGCCCTTGGACAGGGAGCTCCTACAATGAGCAGCTCTTC. Amino acids: CASSPWTGSSYNEQLF.

The rearrangement joins TRBV18 to TRBJ2-3; TRBD2 agrees at 7 bases. The junction had 0 bases not matched to a gene; V was cut back by 5 bases and J by 4 bases. Germline CDR1 is KGHSH and CDR2 is LQKENI. This CDR3 is 12 amino acids long. Here the CDR3 reads CASSTSADTQYF. In DNA form, the CDR3 reads TGTGCCAGCTCAACTAGCGCAGATACGCAGTATTTT.

The J gene is TRBJ1-3, the V gene TRBV4-2, with TRBD1 matching over 9 bases. Germline V gene lookup returns CDR1 LGHNA and CDR2 YNFKEQ. After removal of 5 bases from V and 4 bases from J, the junction contained 3 bases not matched to a gene. This CDR3 is 14 amino acids long. The CDR3 region is CASSNRGLGNTIYF. The CDR3 nucleotides read TGTGCCAGCAGCAACAGGGGGCTGGGAAACACCATATATTTT.

This chain joins TRBV5-4 and TRBJ1-2; 7 bases align to TRBD1. V trimming: 4 bases; J trimming: 0 bases; junction bases outside the gene matches: 6. Germline V gene sequence: CDR1 SGHNT, CDR2 YYREEE (reference sequence). The CDR3 contains 15 residues. The CDR3 nucleotides are TGTGCCAGCAGCGACAGGGTATTGCCTAACTATGGCTACACCTTC. This codes for CASSDRVLPNYGYTF.

V usage is TRBV7-2 and J usage is TRBJ2-3; 10 nucleotides match TRBD2. V gave up 4 bases and J gave up 3 bases; unmatched junction bases: 4. This CDR3 region has 15 residues. Germline V gene sequence: CDR1 SGHTA, CDR2 FQGNSA. CDR3 amino acids: CASSYPGLATDTQYF. In DNA, the CDR3 is TGTGCCAGCAGCTATCCGGGACTAGCGACAGATACGCAGTATTTT.

This clone was seen only once. The rearrangement links TRBV2 to TRBJ1-1; no firm D call. V lost 7 bases and J 7 bases, leaving 16 bases between the germline ends. Germline assignment: CDR1 SNHLY and CDR2 FYNNEI. The CDR3 is 13 residues long. In nucleotides, the CDR3 is TGTGCCAGCATCGCGGGCAGTCTCGGTGAAGCTTTCTTT. It codes for CASIAGSLGEAFF. Full variable domain (remainder filled in from reference TRBV2 and TRBJ1-1): EPEVTQTPSHQVTQMGQEVILRCVPISNHLYFYWYRQILGQKVEFLVSFYNNEISEKSEIFDDQFSVERPDGSNFTLKIRSTKLEDSAMYFCASIAGSLGEAFFGQGTRLTVV.

The chain has TRBV5-1 and TRBJ2-7, with D uncertain. V was shortened by 0 bases and J by 5 bases, with 18 bases between the two germline ends. This CDR3 has 16 residues. Germline CDR1 reads SGHRS; CDR2 reads YFSETQ. The CDR3: CASSLVPPGSSNEQYF. The CDR3 coding sequence is TGCGCCAGCAGCTTGGTGCCCCCTGGAAGCTCAAACGAGCAGTACTTC.

The chain couples TRBV15 to TRBJ1-6; D gene uncertain. Trimming took off 0 bases at V and 7 bases at J, with 10 bases between the two ends. This CDR3 comprises 15 residues. Per germline, CDR1 LNHNV and CDR2 YYDKDF (reference sequence). The CDR3 nucleotides read TGTGCCACCAGCAGAGATGTCGTGGGGAATTCACCCCTCCACTTT. This translates into CATSRDVVGNSPLHF. The full variable domain, in which reference TRBV15 and TRBJ1-6 provide the parts outside the CDR3, is DAMVIQNPRYQVTQFGKPVTLSCSQTLNHNVMYWYQQKSSQAPKLLFHYYDKDFNNEADTPDNFQSRRPNTSFCFLDIRSPGLGDTAMYLCATSRDVVGNSPLHFGNGTRLTVT.

This clone was detected once. The chain joins TRBV30 to TRBJ2-1; 8 bases line up with TRBD2. The CDR3 covers 15 residues. CDR1 and CDR2 from the germline V gene are GTSNPN and SVGIG (reference sequence). Trimming at V came to 3 bases and at J to 0 bases, leaving 4 bases not matched to a gene. The CDR3 DNA is TGTGCCTGGAGAGGACTAGCCGACTCCTACAATGAGCAGTTCTTC. Translation gives CAWRGLADSYNEQFF. The full variable domain, rest sourced from reference TRBV30 and TRBJ2-1, is SQTIHQWPATLVQPVGSPLSLECTVEGTSNPNLYWYRQAAGRGLQLLFYSVGIGQISSEVPQNLSASRPQDRQFILSSKKLLLSDSGFYLCAWRGLADSYNEQFFGPGTRLTVL.

V gene TRBV7-2 combines with J gene TRBJ1-6; 11 bases fit TRBD1. With V trimmed by 4 bases and J by 11 bases, 7 bases remained unmatched. In germline, CDR1 is SGHTA, CDR2 FQGNSA. The CDR3 extends over 15 amino acids. This CDR3 is CASSYPGTGGTPLHF. CDR3 DNA sequence: TGTGCCAGCAGCTACCCTGGGACAGGGGGGACACCCCTCCACTTT.